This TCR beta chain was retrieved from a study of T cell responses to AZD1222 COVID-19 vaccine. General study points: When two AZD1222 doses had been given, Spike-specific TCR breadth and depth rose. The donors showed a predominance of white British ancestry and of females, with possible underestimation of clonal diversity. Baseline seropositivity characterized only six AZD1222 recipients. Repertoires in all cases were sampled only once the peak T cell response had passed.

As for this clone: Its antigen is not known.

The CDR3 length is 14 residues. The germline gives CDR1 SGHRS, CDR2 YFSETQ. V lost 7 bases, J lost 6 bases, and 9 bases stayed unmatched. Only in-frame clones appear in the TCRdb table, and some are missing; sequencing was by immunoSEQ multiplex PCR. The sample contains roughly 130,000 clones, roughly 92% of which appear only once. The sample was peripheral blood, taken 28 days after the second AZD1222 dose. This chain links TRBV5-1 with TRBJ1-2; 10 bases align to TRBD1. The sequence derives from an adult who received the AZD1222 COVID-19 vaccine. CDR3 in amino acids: CASEETGGAHGYTF. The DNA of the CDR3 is TGCGCCAGCGAAGAGACAGGGGGCGCCCATGGCTACACCTTC.